This T cell receptor (beta chain) was obtained from a study of graft-versus-host responses after intestinal transplantation. As for the study in general: Grafts were multivisceral, liver-intestinal, or isolated intestinal.

Sequencing used immunoSEQ multiplex PCR; TCRdb keeps in-frame clones, though not all of them. The sample shows approximately 60,000 clones, over 85% of them seen only once. The CDR3 loop spans 15 amino acids. Germline V gene sequence: CDR1 SGHTA, CDR2 FQGNSA. The V and J ends lost 3 bases and 10 bases, in that order; junction bases with no gene match: 6. The clonotype originates from a human patient who received an intestinal transplant, so some T cells may come from the graft donor. This chain connects TRBV7-2 to TRBJ2-1; TRBD2 matches 13 bases. Sequences were derived from PBMCs, sampled 26 days after transplant. CDR3 sequence: CASSFGTSGIVEQFF. The CDR3 DNA reads TGTGCCAGCAGCTTTGGGACTAGCGGGATTGTGGAGCAGTTCTTC.